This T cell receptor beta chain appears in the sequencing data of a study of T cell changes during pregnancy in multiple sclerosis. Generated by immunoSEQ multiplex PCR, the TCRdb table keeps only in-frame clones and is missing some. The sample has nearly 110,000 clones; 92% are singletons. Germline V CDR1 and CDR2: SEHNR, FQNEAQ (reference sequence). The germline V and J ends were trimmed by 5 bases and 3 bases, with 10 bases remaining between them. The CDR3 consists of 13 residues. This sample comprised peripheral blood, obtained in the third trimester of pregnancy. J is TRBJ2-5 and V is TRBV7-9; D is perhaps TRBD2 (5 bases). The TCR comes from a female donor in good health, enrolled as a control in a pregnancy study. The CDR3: CASSTRTEETQYF. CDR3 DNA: TGTGCCAGCAGCACGCGGACTGAAGAGACCCAGTACTTC.